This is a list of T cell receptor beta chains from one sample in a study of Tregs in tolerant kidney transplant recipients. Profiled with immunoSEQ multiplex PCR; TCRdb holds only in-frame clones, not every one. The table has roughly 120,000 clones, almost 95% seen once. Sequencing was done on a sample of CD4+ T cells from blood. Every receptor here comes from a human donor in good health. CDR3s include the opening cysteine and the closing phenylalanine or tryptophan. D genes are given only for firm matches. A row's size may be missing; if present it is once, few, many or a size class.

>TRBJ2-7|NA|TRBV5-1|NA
CASSYQQGSAYEQYF
TGCGCCAGCAGCTACCAACAGGGATCTGCTTACGAGCAGTACTTC
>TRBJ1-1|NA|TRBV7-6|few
CASRPRANTEAFF
TGTGCCAGCAGACCTAGAGCGAACACTGAAGCTTTCTTT
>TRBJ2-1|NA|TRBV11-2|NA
CASSSLAGLSYNEQFF
TGTGCCAGCAGCTCACTGGCGGGCCTTTCCTACAATGAGCAGTTCTTC
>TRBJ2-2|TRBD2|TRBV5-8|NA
CASSQRGLAGGPTGELFF
TGTGCCAGCAGCCAACGTGGACTAGCGGGAGGGCCCACCGGGGAGCTGTTTTTT
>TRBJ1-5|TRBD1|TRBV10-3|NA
CAISKTGGAGTGNQPQHF
TGTGCCATCAGTAAGACAGGGGGCGCCGGTACCGGCAATCAGCCCCAGCATTTT
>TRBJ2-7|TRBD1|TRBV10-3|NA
CAISGRDRSSYEQYF
TGTGCCATCAGTGGCCGGGACAGGAGCTCCTACGAGCAGTACTTC
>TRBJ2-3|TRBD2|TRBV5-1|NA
CASSSGSTDTQYF
TGCGCCAGCAGTAGCGGGAGCACAGATACGCAGTATTTT
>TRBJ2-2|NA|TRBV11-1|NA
CASRMGLGAAGELFF
TGTGCCAGCAGGATGGGACTGGGGGCGGCCGGGGAGCTGTTTTTT
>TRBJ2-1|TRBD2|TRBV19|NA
CASSRGRGAGDLNEQFF
TGTGCCAGTAGTAGGGGACGAGGAGCGGGAGACCTCAATGAGCAGTTCTTC
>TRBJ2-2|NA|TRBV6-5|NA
CASSSGEGTGELFF
TGTGCCAGCAGTTCGGGGGAAGGCACCGGGGAGCTGTTTTTT
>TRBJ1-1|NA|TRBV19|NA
CASIYRAEAFF
TGTGCCAGTATCTACAGGGCTGAAGCTTTCTTT
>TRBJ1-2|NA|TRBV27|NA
CASSQVGAGNYGYTF
TGTGCCAGCAGCCAAGTAGGGGCAGGAAACTATGGCTACACCTTC